A selection of T cell receptor beta chains follows, all from one sample in a study of beta chain features in type 1 diabetes. This table comes from immunoSEQ multiplex PCR, and its TCRdb copy is limited to in-frame clones, with some not included. The table shows about 45,000 clones, with about 66% occurring only once. Sequencing used Tregs from blood. These receptors were collected from a woman aged 18-30 years with type 1 diabetes. Both conserved end residues are part of each CDR3. D genes are given only for firm matches. A clone size is listed for some rows: how often the clone was seen (once, few, many), or a class if it is expanded.

D	V	J	size	CDR3	DNA
TRBD2	TRBV28	TRBJ2-2	few	CASSRGLAVVTGELFF	TGTGCCAGCAGTAGGGGACTAGCGGTTGTCACCGGGGAGCTGTTTTTT
-	TRBV5-4	TRBJ1-2	-	CATGRRGYTF	TGTGCCACCGGGCGGAGGGGCTACACCTTC
-	TRBV6-6	TRBJ1-1	few	CASSWAGNTEAFF	TGTGCCAGCAGCTGGGCAGGGAACACTGAAGCTTTCTTT
-	TRBV29-1	TRBJ1-4	few	CSVVEVIGEKLFF	TGCAGCGTTGTAGAAGTTATCGGGGAAAAACTGTTTTTT
TRBD2	TRBV6-6	TRBJ2-3	-	CASEEREPSDTQYF	TGTGCCAGCGAGGAGCGGGAGCCCTCAGATACGCAGTATTTT
-	TRBV7-2	TRBJ2-2	-	CASSSPLGVGTGELFF	TGTGCCAGCAGCAGTCCCCTCGGGGTCGGCACCGGGGAGCTGTTTTTT
-	TRBV2	TRBJ1-1	-	CASSLGGPLTEAFF	TGTGCCAGCAGTTTGGGGGGACCTCTAACTGAAGCTTTCTTT
-	TRBV7-2	TRBJ1-3	-	CASSLLGGPLSGNTIYF	TGTGCCAGCAGCTTATTAGGAGGCCCACTCTCTGGAAACACCATATATTTT
-	TRBV7-2	TRBJ2-7	-	CASSWVGPSYYEQYF	TGTGCCAGCAGCTGGGTGGGCCCTTCCTACTACGAGCAGTACTTC
-	TRBV27	TRBJ2-2	-	CASASPLVNTGELFF	TGTGCCAGCGCGAGTCCACTTGTCAACACCGGGGAGCTGTTTTTT
-	TRBV5-1	TRBJ2-1	-	CASSLSSSSYNEQFF	TGCGCCAGCAGCTTGTCTAGCAGCTCCTACAATGAGCAGTTCTTC
TRBD1	TRBV6-6	TRBJ1-6	few	CASSLETGGIDSPLHF	TGTGCCAGCAGTTTGGAGACAGGGGGCATTGATTCACCCCTCCACTTT
TRBD1	TRBV6-5	TRBJ1-1	-	CASRNTGGSEAFF	TGTGCCAGCAGGAATACAGGGGGTTCTGAAGCTTTCTTT
-	TRBV27	TRBJ2-7	-	CASSRSAGRYEQYF	TGTGCCAGCAGTCGCTCGGCAGGGCGGTACGAGCAGTACTTC
-	TRBV4-1	TRBJ1-6	-	CASSQSAGPSSHSPLHF	TGCGCCAGCAGCCAGTCTGCGGGACCCTCGTCCCATTCACCCCTCCACTTT
-	TRBV7-2	TRBJ1-1	-	CASSLALGLMNTEAFF	TGTGCCAGCAGCTTAGCGCTTGGCCTTATGAACACTGAAGCTTTCTTT
TRBD1	TRBV7-7	TRBJ2-1	-	CASSPGTGAVYNEQFF	TGTGCTAGCAGCCCCGGGACAGGGGCTGTCTACAATGAGCAGTTCTTC
TRBD1	TRBV7-2	TRBJ2-5	-	CASSLTGGMETQYF	TGTGCCAGCAGCTTGACAGGGGGCATGGAGACCCAGTACTTC
TRBD1	TRBV10-3	TRBJ1-6	-	CAISRGQTHNSPLHF	TGTGCCATCAGCCGGGGACAGACTCATAATTCACCCCTCCACTTT
-	TRBV29-1	TRBJ1-2	few	CSVSGAPNYGYTF	TGCAGCGTGTCAGGGGCTCCTAACTATGGCTACACCTTC
-	TRBV14	TRBJ1-1	-	CASSFGRRNTEAFF	TGTGCCAGCAGTTTCGGCAGGCGGAACACTGAAGCTTTCTTT